The text below deals with one TCR beta chain. Its specificity is not known. The V end was cut by 5 bases, the J end by 0 bases, with 13 bases between. Looked up from germline, CDR1 is SGHAT and CDR2 is FQNNGV. There are 15 residues in the CDR3. This entry is derived from a study of T cell repertoires in cytomegalovirus infection. Study-level background: TCR beta signatures that were public indicated CMV infection and matching HLA type.

Via MiXCR, TCRdb re-called the reads, giving one row per CDR3 protein. The sample carries around 540,000 distinct CDR3 sequences, around 30% recorded once. The source was cultured PBMCs, collected from culture after CMV antigen stimulation. The chain uses TRBV11-2 and TRBJ1-1; D unclear. The TCR originated in a human donor in good health (CMV status not recorded). Some clones in this sample may be carry-over from other donors' samples. Here the CDR3 DNA reads TGTGCCAGCAGCCGACGACATCGGTTGAACACTGAAGCTTTCTTT. As protein: CASSRRHRLNTEAFF.